The clone carrying this T cell receptor (beta chain) showed up many times. Recently diagnosed hyperthyroidism of less than 2 months' duration affected patients aged 18 to 65. Source material for PBMCs was over 8 ml fresh peripheral blood. Trimming removed 1 base at V and 5 bases at J, with 16 bases between. The CDR3 runs 15 residues. Germline values: CDR1 GTSNPN, CDR2 SVGIG (reference sequence). These data are taken from a study of T cells in Graves' hyperthyroidism and ophthalmopathy. TCR beta CDR3 regions were amplified from RNA. First-round RT-PCR with HTBI primers amplified the TCR CDR3 region. TCRdb recomputed calls from the multiplex PCR reads with MiXCR, one row per CDR3 protein. Of under 650,000 distinct CDR3 sequences in the sample, around 15% are singletons; the top ten hold approximately 3.8%.

Sequencing used blood. This TCR was sampled from a woman in her 30s with Graves' hyperthyroidism. The chain recombines TRBV30 with TRBJ2-3, with D perhaps TRBD2 (6 bases). CDR3 bases: TGTGCCTGGAGTGGGGGAGGAGTTAGGGGAGATACGCAGTATTTT. Amino acid sequence: CAWSGGGVRGDTQYF. The whole variable domain, filled in from reference TRBV30 and TRBJ2-3, reads SQTIHQWPATLVQPVGSPLSLECTVEGTSNPNLYWYRQAAGRGLQLLFYSVGIGQISSEVPQNLSASRPQDRQFILSSKKLLLSDSGFYLCAWSGGGVRGDTQYFGPGTRLTVL.